A single sample is the source of the 26 T cell receptor beta chains below, sequenced in a study of T cells in Graves' hyperthyroidism and ophthalmopathy. There were TCR beta CDR3 regions amplified from RNA transcripts. The HTBI primer set was used in a first-round RT-PCR of the TCR CDR3. TCRdb itself ran the multiplex PCR reads through MiXCR, one entry per CDR3 protein. The data contain roughly 570,000 distinct CDR3 sequences, about 43% of them singletons. The sequenced sample consisted of peripheral blood or thyroid tissue (not recorded which). These receptors all come from an adult woman with Graves' disease, either hyperthyroidism or ophthalmopathy (not recorded which).

V is TRBV14 and J is TRBJ1-6, with 7 bases fitting TRBD1. This CDR3 is 15 amino acids long. After removal of 0 bases from V and 9 bases from J, the junction contained 5 bases not matched to a gene. From germline, CDR1 is SGHDN and CDR2 FVKESK. The CDR3 bases are TGTGCCAGCAGCCAAGATATCCAGGGGGGTTCACCCCTCCACTTT. This codes for CASSQDIQGGSPLHF.

The CDR3 region is CASLTGETLAGGGTGELFF. For the CDR3, the DNA is TGTGCCAGCCTGACAGGGGAGACTCTAGCGGGAGGGGGCACCGGGGAGCTGTTTTTT. This sequence joins TRBV2 and TRBJ2-2; 12 bases agree with TRBD2. Germline values: CDR1 SNHLY, CDR2 FYNNEI. Trimming took 8 bases from V and 4 from J; bases not matched to a gene: 17. The CDR3 spans 19 residues.

The rearrangement uses TRBV20-1 and TRBJ1-2; D might be TRBD1 (5 bases). Germline V gene data show CDR1 as DFQATT and CDR2 as SNEGSKA (reference sequence). Trimming left V 2 bases short and J 8 bases short, with 18 bases between. The CDR3 covers 14 residues. CDR3 amino acids: CSARPTQMGHGYTF. The CDR3 DNA reads as TGCAGTGCTAGACCCACCCAGATGGGGCACGGCTACACCTTC.

Turning to this clonotype: This may be a read error: a much more frequent sequence differs by one nucleotide. The chain couples TRBV2 to TRBJ2-7; D not resolved. This CDR3 is built from 12 residues. The germline V and J ends were trimmed by 5 bases and 2 bases, with 7 bases remaining between them. Germline V lookup: CDR1 SNHLY, CDR2 FYNNEI. The CDR3 region has the DNA TGTGCCAGCAGTTTACACGCCTACGAGCAGTACTTC. Translating it yields CASSLHAYEQYF.

The V and J genes are TRBV7-2 and TRBJ1-1; a weak D match, TRBD1 (5 bases). There are 16 residues in the CDR3. In germline, CDR1 is SGHTA, CDR2 FQGNSA. V gave up 3 bases and J gave up 0 bases, with 14 bases separating them. CDR3 bases: TGTGCCAGCAGCTTTTCAGGGCGACAGCTGAACACTGAAGCTTTCTTT. Translating it yields CASSFSGRQLNTEAFF.

The V and J genes are TRBV2 and TRBJ1-1; D gene ambiguous. V gave up 2 bases and J gave up 14 bases, with 18 bases separating them. The CDR3 sequence is 13 residues long. Germline V CDR1 and CDR2: SNHLY, FYNNEI. CDR3 nucleotides: TGTGCCAGCAGTGAAATTGAGAACACTGATGCGTTCTTT. As protein: CASSEIENTDAFF.

V gene TRBV2 combines with J gene TRBJ1-4, with TRBD1 identical over 7 bases. Germline values: CDR1 SNHLY, CDR2 FYNNEI. Losses at the gene ends were 2 bases for V and 8 bases for J; bases not matched to a gene: 8. The CDR3 sequence is 15 residues long. The CDR3 reads CASSETGTVREKLFF. The CDR3 bases are TGTGCCAGCAGTGAAACCGGGACAGTGAGGGAAAAACTGTTTTTT.

This clonotype was counted many times. The gene calls are TRBV5-6 and TRBJ1-1, with D hard to call. V was clipped by 3 bases and J by 1 base, with 10 bases between them. CDR1 and CDR2 from the germline V gene are SGHDT and YYEEEE. This CDR3 has 14 amino acids. This CDR3 reads CASSSDLGNTEAFF. In DNA, the CDR3 is TGTGCCAGCAGCTCTGACCTGGGGAACACTGAAGCTTTCTTT. The full variable domain, completed using reference TRBV5-6 and TRBJ1-1, is DAGVTQSPTHLIKTRGQQVTLRCSPKSGHDTVSWYQQALGQGPQFIFQYYEEEERQRGNFPDRFSGHQFPNYSSELNVNALLLGDSALYLCASSSDLGNTEAFFGQGTRLTVV.

This clonotype was counted between two and nine times. The chain carries TRBV12-3 or TRBV12-4 and TRBJ1-5; the D is unclear. Trimming pared 6 bases from V and 11 bases from J, leaving 20 bases between. The CDR3 covers 14 residues. The CDR3 bases are TGTGCCAGCAGGTCGGGCGGGAGTGGGGAGACCCAGCATTTT. Amino acid sequence: CASRSGGSGETQHF.

This clonotype was picked up many times. The rearrangement links TRBV4-1 to TRBJ1-6; D is unresolved. The length of the CDR3 is 13 residues. The V gene's germline CDR1 is MGHRA and CDR2 YSYEKL. Trimming took off 1 base at V and 9 bases at J, with 7 bases between the two ends. In nucleotides, the CDR3 is TGCGCCAGCAGCCAAGTCCGTACTTCACCCCTCCACTTT. It yields the protein CASSQVRTSPLHF.

The J gene is TRBJ1-2, the V gene TRBV4-2; the match to TRBD1 covers 8 bases. V trimming: 7 bases; J trimming: 4 bases; junction bases outside the gene matches: 11. Germline V gives CDR1 LGHNA, CDR2 YNFKEQ. The CDR3 covers 15 residues. The CDR3 sequence is CASTLSGQVAYGYTF. The CDR3 nucleotides read TGTGCCAGCACCTTGTCGGGACAGGTGGCCTATGGCTACACCTTC.

The gene calls are TRBV7-8 and TRBJ1-5; D call uncertain. The CDR3 extends over 14 amino acids. The germline CDR1 and CDR2 sequences are SGHVS and FQNEAQ. V lost 3 bases and J lost 5, with 11 bases in between. CDR3 residues: CASSFSGAYQPQHF. DNA of the CDR3: TGTGCCAGCAGCTTCTCAGGAGCATATCAGCCCCAGCATTTT.

The chain joins TRBV10-3 to TRBJ1-2, with D unclear. Deletions cut 8 bases from V and 2 bases from J, with 12 bases between. This CDR3 contains 13 residues. CDR1 is ENHRY and CDR2 is SYGVKD in the germline V gene. Written as DNA, the CDR3 is TGTGCCATCGGAGGGCAGCTGAACTATGGCTACACCTTC. This codes for CAIGGQLNYGYTF.

The CDR3 loop is CASSSEQTSGTYEQYF. For the CDR3, the DNA is TGTGCCAGCAGCTCCGAACAGACTAGCGGGACCTACGAGCAGTACTTC. V and J are TRBV7-8 and TRBJ2-7, with TRBD2 matching over 11 bases. The germline V gene has CDR1 SGHVS and CDR2 FQNEAQ. J was trimmed by 2 bases and V by 4 bases; bases with no gene match: 7. The CDR3 extends over 16 amino acids.

This clonotype was recorded at least ten times. The germline gene is not matched at one end of the junction; a read error may be the cause. The chain carries TRBV5-8 and TRBJ1-2, with TRBD1 as a possible D gene (6 bases). Per the germline V gene, CDR1 is SGHTS and CDR2 is YDEGEE. The length of the CDR3 is 13 residues. As DNA, the CDR3 is TGCGCCAGCAGCCTAAGGACAGACTATGGCTACACCTTC. It codes for CASSLRTDYGYTF.

In its sample, this clonotype was seen a few times. The genes are TRBV6-6 and TRBJ1-2, with D unresolved. In germline, CDR1 is MNHNY, CDR2 SVGAGI (reference sequence). The CDR3 sequence is 12 residues long. The V gene lost 10 bases and the J gene lost 0 bases, with 9 bases spanning the gap. The CDR3 here is CAIGRPNYGYTF. The CDR3 DNA sequence: TGTGCCATCGGCAGACCTAACTATGGCTACACCTTC.

With respect to this clonotype: One base away lies a much larger clone, so this may be a sequencing read error. The chain couples TRBV4-1 to TRBJ2-5, with 8 nucleotides matching TRBD2. V gave up 4 bases and J gave up 4 bases; unmatched junction bases: 11. The CDR3 is made up of 16 amino acids. Per germline, CDR1 MGHRA and CDR2 YSYEKL. CDR3 loop: CASSLSPAGGGETQYF. The CDR3 bases are TGCGCCAGCAGCCTATCGCCGGCGGGGGGTGGAGAGACCCAGTACTTC.

The J gene is TRBJ1-5, the V gene TRBV9; 7 positions agree with TRBD1. Germline V gives CDR1 SGDLS, CDR2 YYNGEE. The CDR3 consists of 17 residues. V trimming: 0 bases; J trimming: 4 bases; junction bases outside the gene matches: 10. The CDR3 DNA sequence: TGTGCCAGCAGCGTAGTGATGGACAGGTTACCGAATCAGCCCCAGCATTTT. Amino acids: CASSVVMDRLPNQPQHF. The full variable domain, its missing parts supplied by reference TRBV9 and TRBJ1-5, is DSGVTQTPKHLITATGQRVTLRCSPRSGDLSVYWYQQSLDQGLQFLIQYYNGEERAKGNILERFSAQQFPDLHSELNLSSLELGDSALYFCASSVVMDRLPNQPQHFGDGTRLSIL.

V and J are TRBV2 and TRBJ2-7; either TRBD1 or TRBD2 may supply D (5 bases each). The CDR3 length is 17 residues. V was clipped by 4 bases and J by 1 base, with 20 bases between them. Germline V gene sequence: CDR1 SNHLY, CDR2 FYNNEI. In nucleotides, the CDR3 is TGTGCCAGCAGTGCTAGAGATAGGTTGGGGGTTTCCTACGAGCAGTACTTC. It yields the protein CASSARDRLGVSYEQYF. The whole variable domain, remainder taken from reference TRBV2 and TRBJ2-7, is EPEVTQTPSHQVTQMGQEVILRCVPISNHLYFYWYRQILGQKVEFLVSFYNNEISEKSEIFDDQFSVERPDGSNFTLKIRSTKLEDSAMYFCASSARDRLGVSYEQYFGPGTRLTVT.

The J gene is TRBJ2-1, the V gene TRBV15; 12 bases agree with TRBD2. With V trimmed by 8 bases and J by 9 bases, 5 bases remained unmatched. The CDR3 has 13 amino acids. CDR1 is LNHNV and CDR2 is YYDKDF in the germline V gene (reference sequence). CDR3 sequence: CATETSGSSEQFF. CDR3 DNA: TGTGCCACCGAGACTAGCGGGAGCAGTGAGCAGTTCTTC. Supplemented by reference TRBV15 and TRBJ2-1, the full variable domain reads DAMVIQNPRYQVTQFGKPVTLSCSQTLNHNVMYWYQQKSSQAPKLLFHYYDKDFNNEADTPDNFQSRRPNTSFCFLDIRSPGLGDTAMYLCATETSGSSEQFFGPGTRLTVL.

The chain recombines TRBV20-1 with TRBJ2-5; tentative D call: TRBD1 (5 bases). V was pared by 0 bases and J by 5 bases, with 13 bases between. CDR1 is DFQATT and CDR2 is SNEGSKA in the germline V gene (reference sequence). The CDR3 has 14 amino acids. CDR3: CSARDWGRMETQYF. Written as DNA, the CDR3 is TGCAGTGCTAGAGATTGGGGCCGGATGGAGACCCAGTACTTC.

In its sample, this clonotype was seen many times. The genes are TRBV14 and TRBJ1-6; D unresolved. Germline V gene lookup returns CDR1 SGHDN and CDR2 FVKESK. The germline V and J ends were trimmed by 1 base and 7 bases, with 5 bases remaining between them. This CDR3 has 13 residues. Here the CDR3 DNA reads TGTGCCAGCAGCCAAGTTTCCAATTCACCCCTCCACTTT. It yields the protein CASSQVSNSPLHF.

This chain connects TRBV13 to TRBJ2-7; the D gene is possibly TRBD1 (6 bases). The CDR3 is 15 amino acids. V was cut by 1 base and J by 4 bases, with 14 bases left in between. Looked up from germline, CDR1 is PRHDT and CDR2 is FYEKMQ (reference sequence). CDR3 sequence reads: CASSLALAGAYEQYF. CDR3 in DNA: TGTGCCAGCAGCTTAGCTCTTGCAGGGGCTTACGAGCAGTACTTC.

The table lists this clonotype with many counts. The rearrangement joins TRBV28 to TRBJ1-4, with 7 bases fitting TRBD1. Germline CDR1 is MDHEN and CDR2 is SYDVKM. V gave up 5 bases and J gave up 4 bases; unmatched junction bases: 7. This CDR3 spans 15 amino acids. This CDR3 is CASSLGQAGNEKLFF. In DNA, the CDR3 is TGTGCCAGCAGTCTTGGACAGGCCGGTAATGAAAAACTGTTTTTT.

The table lists this clonotype with many counts. The CDR3 sequence: CASSSPGSGNSPLHF. The CDR3 nucleotides are TGTGCCAGCAGCTCCCCAGGGTCGGGGAATTCACCCCTCCACTTT. The chain couples TRBV7-2 to TRBJ1-6, with D tentatively TRBD1 (5 bases). V dropped 4 bases and J dropped 7 bases, with 14 bases sitting between them. The CDR3 has 15 residues. Germline V gene data show CDR1 as SGHTA and CDR2 as FQGNSA.

The gene calls are TRBV20-1 and TRBJ1-1; D unresolved. The CDR3 has 11 amino acids. V lost 8 bases, J lost 4 bases, and 11 bases lay in between. Germline CDR1 reads DFQATT; CDR2 reads SNEGSKA (reference sequence). CDR3 DNA: TGCAGTTTACCCCGCGGCACTGAAGCTTTCTTT. The encoded protein is CSLPRGTEAFF.